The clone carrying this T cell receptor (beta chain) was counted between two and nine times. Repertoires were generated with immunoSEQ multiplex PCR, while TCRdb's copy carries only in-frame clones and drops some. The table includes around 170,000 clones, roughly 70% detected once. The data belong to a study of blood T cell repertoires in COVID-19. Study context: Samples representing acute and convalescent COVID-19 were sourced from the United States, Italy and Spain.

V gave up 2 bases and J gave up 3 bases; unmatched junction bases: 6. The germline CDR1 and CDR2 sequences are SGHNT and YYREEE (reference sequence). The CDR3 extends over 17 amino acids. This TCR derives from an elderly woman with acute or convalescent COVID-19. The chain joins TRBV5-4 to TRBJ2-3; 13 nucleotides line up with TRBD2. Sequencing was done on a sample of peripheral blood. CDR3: CASSLGLAGALTDTQYF. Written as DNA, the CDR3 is TGTGCCAGCAGCTTAGGACTAGCGGGAGCTCTGACAGATACGCAGTATTTT.